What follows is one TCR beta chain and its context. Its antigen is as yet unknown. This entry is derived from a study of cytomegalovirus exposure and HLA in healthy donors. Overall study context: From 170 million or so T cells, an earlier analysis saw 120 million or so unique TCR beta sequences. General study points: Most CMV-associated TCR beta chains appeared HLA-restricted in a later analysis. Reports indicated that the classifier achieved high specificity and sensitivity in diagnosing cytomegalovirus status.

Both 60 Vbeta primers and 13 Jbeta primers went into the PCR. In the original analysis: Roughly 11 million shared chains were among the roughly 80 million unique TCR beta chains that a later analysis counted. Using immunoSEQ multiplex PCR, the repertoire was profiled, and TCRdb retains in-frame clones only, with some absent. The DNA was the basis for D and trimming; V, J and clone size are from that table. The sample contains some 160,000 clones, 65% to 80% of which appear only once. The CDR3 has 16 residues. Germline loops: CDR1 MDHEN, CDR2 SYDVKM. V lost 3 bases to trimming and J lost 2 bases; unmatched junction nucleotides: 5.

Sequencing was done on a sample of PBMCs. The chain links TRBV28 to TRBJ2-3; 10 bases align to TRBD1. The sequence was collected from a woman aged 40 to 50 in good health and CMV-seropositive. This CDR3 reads CASSFYGTGATDTQYF. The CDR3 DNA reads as TGTGCCAGCAGTTTCTATGGGACAGGGGCCACAGATACGCAGTATTTT.